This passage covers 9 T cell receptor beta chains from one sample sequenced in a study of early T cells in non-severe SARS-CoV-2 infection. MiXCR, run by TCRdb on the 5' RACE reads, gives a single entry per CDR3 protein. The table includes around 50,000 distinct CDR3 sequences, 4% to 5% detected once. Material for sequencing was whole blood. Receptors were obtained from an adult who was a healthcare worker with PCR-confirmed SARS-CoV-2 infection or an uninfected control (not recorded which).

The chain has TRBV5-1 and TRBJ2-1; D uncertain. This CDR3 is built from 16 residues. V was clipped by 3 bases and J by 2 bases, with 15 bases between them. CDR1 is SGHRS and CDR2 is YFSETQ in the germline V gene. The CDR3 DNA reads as TGCGCCAGCAGCTCGACACCGATCGGGCCCTACAATGAGCAGTTCTTC. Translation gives CASSSTPIGPYNEQFF.

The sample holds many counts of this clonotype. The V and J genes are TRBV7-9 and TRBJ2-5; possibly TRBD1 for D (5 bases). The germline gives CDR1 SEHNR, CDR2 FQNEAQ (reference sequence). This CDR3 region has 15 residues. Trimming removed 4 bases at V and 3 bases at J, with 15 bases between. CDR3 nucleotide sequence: TGTGCCAGCAGCTCCCCAAGACAGTGGGAAGAGACCCAGTACTTC. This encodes CASSSPRQWEETQYF.

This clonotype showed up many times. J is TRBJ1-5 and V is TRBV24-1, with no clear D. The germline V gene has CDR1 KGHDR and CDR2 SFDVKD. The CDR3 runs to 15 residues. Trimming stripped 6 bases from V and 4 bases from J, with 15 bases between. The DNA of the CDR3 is TGTGCCACCAGTCCAGGAGACGGCAAAAATCAGCCCCAGCATTTT. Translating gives CATSPGDGKNQPQHF.

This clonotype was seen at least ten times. In DNA, the CDR3 is TGTGCCAGCAGCCCCGGCGGAAGAGCGGGGCCTTTAATCCAAGAGACCCAGTACTTC. It translates to CASSPGGRAGPLIQETQYF. The chain combines TRBV7-2 with TRBJ2-5; TRBD2 matches at 7 bases. Losses at the gene ends were 5 bases for V and 1 base for J; bases not matched to a gene: 19. Germline CDR1 and CDR2: SGHTA and FQGNSA. This CDR3 is built from 19 residues.

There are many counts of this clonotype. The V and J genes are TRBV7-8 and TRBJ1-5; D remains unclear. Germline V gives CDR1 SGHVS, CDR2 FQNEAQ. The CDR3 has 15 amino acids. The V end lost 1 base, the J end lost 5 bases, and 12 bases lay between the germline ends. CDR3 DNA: TGTGCCAGCAGCTTAGACGGTCTCCGGGATCAGCCCCAGCATTTT. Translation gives CASSLDGLRDQPQHF.

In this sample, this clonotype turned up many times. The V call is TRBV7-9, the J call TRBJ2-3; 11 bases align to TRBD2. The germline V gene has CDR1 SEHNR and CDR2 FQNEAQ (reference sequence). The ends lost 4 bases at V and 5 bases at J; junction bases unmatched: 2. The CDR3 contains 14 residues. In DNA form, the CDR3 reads TGTGCCAGCAGCTGGCTAGCGGGAGGAGATACGCAGTATTTT. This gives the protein CASSWLAGGDTQYF.

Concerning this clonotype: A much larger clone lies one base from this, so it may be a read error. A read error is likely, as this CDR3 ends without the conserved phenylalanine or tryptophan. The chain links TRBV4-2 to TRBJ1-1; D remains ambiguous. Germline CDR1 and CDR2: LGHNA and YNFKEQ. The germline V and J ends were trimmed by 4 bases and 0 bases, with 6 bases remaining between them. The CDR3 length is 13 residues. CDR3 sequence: CASSLQMNTEAFL. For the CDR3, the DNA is TGTGCCAGCAGCCTTCAGATGAACACTGAAGCTTTCTTA.

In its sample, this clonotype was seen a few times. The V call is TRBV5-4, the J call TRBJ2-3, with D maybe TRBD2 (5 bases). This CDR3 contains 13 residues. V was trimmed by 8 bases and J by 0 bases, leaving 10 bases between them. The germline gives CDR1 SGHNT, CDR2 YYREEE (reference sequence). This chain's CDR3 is CASRRSSTDTQYF. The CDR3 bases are TGTGCCAGTCGGAGGTCTAGCACAGATACGCAGTATTTT.

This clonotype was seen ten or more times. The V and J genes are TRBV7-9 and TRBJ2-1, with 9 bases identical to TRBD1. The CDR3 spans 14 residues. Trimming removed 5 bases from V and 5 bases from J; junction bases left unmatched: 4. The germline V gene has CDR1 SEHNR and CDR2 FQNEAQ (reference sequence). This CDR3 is CASSPDRGHNEQFF. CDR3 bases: TGTGCCAGCAGCCCGGACAGGGGTCACAATGAGCAGTTCTTC.